The sequence of this T cell receptor beta chain was determined in a study of shared clonotypes between healthy human individuals. As for the study in general: Per-donor plates numbered three CD4 naive, three CD4 memory, two CD8 naive and one CD8 memory.

In germline, CDR1 is SGHKS, CDR2 YYEKEE (reference sequence). The CDR3 consists of 14 residues. Losses at the gene ends were 5 bases for V and 3 bases for J; bases not matched to a gene: 8. DNA at around 190 ng, about 30,000 T cell genomes, went into sorted-subset replicate PCRs. Only in-frame clones appear in the TCRdb table, and some are missing; sequencing was by immunoSEQ multiplex PCR. Counted here are approximately 700,000 clones, 60% to 75% occurring once; the ten biggest clones make up around 2%. Notes on the study in general: Represented diversity (both genetic and exposure-history) was limited by the small number of donors. With a handful of donors compared, about 5.2% of naive CD4 clonotypes were shared.

In its sample, this clone was seen once. Its cognate antigen is unknown. Sequencing used memory CD4+ T cells sorted from blood. The subset is: CD45RA-negative fraction. This TCR was sampled from a woman in her thirties in good health. The chain combines TRBV5-5 with TRBJ2-7, with 7 nucleotides matching TRBD1. The chain's CDR3 is CASRNPGQRYEQYF. CDR3 in DNA: TGTGCCAGCAGGAATCCGGGACAGCGCTACGAGCAGTACTTC.